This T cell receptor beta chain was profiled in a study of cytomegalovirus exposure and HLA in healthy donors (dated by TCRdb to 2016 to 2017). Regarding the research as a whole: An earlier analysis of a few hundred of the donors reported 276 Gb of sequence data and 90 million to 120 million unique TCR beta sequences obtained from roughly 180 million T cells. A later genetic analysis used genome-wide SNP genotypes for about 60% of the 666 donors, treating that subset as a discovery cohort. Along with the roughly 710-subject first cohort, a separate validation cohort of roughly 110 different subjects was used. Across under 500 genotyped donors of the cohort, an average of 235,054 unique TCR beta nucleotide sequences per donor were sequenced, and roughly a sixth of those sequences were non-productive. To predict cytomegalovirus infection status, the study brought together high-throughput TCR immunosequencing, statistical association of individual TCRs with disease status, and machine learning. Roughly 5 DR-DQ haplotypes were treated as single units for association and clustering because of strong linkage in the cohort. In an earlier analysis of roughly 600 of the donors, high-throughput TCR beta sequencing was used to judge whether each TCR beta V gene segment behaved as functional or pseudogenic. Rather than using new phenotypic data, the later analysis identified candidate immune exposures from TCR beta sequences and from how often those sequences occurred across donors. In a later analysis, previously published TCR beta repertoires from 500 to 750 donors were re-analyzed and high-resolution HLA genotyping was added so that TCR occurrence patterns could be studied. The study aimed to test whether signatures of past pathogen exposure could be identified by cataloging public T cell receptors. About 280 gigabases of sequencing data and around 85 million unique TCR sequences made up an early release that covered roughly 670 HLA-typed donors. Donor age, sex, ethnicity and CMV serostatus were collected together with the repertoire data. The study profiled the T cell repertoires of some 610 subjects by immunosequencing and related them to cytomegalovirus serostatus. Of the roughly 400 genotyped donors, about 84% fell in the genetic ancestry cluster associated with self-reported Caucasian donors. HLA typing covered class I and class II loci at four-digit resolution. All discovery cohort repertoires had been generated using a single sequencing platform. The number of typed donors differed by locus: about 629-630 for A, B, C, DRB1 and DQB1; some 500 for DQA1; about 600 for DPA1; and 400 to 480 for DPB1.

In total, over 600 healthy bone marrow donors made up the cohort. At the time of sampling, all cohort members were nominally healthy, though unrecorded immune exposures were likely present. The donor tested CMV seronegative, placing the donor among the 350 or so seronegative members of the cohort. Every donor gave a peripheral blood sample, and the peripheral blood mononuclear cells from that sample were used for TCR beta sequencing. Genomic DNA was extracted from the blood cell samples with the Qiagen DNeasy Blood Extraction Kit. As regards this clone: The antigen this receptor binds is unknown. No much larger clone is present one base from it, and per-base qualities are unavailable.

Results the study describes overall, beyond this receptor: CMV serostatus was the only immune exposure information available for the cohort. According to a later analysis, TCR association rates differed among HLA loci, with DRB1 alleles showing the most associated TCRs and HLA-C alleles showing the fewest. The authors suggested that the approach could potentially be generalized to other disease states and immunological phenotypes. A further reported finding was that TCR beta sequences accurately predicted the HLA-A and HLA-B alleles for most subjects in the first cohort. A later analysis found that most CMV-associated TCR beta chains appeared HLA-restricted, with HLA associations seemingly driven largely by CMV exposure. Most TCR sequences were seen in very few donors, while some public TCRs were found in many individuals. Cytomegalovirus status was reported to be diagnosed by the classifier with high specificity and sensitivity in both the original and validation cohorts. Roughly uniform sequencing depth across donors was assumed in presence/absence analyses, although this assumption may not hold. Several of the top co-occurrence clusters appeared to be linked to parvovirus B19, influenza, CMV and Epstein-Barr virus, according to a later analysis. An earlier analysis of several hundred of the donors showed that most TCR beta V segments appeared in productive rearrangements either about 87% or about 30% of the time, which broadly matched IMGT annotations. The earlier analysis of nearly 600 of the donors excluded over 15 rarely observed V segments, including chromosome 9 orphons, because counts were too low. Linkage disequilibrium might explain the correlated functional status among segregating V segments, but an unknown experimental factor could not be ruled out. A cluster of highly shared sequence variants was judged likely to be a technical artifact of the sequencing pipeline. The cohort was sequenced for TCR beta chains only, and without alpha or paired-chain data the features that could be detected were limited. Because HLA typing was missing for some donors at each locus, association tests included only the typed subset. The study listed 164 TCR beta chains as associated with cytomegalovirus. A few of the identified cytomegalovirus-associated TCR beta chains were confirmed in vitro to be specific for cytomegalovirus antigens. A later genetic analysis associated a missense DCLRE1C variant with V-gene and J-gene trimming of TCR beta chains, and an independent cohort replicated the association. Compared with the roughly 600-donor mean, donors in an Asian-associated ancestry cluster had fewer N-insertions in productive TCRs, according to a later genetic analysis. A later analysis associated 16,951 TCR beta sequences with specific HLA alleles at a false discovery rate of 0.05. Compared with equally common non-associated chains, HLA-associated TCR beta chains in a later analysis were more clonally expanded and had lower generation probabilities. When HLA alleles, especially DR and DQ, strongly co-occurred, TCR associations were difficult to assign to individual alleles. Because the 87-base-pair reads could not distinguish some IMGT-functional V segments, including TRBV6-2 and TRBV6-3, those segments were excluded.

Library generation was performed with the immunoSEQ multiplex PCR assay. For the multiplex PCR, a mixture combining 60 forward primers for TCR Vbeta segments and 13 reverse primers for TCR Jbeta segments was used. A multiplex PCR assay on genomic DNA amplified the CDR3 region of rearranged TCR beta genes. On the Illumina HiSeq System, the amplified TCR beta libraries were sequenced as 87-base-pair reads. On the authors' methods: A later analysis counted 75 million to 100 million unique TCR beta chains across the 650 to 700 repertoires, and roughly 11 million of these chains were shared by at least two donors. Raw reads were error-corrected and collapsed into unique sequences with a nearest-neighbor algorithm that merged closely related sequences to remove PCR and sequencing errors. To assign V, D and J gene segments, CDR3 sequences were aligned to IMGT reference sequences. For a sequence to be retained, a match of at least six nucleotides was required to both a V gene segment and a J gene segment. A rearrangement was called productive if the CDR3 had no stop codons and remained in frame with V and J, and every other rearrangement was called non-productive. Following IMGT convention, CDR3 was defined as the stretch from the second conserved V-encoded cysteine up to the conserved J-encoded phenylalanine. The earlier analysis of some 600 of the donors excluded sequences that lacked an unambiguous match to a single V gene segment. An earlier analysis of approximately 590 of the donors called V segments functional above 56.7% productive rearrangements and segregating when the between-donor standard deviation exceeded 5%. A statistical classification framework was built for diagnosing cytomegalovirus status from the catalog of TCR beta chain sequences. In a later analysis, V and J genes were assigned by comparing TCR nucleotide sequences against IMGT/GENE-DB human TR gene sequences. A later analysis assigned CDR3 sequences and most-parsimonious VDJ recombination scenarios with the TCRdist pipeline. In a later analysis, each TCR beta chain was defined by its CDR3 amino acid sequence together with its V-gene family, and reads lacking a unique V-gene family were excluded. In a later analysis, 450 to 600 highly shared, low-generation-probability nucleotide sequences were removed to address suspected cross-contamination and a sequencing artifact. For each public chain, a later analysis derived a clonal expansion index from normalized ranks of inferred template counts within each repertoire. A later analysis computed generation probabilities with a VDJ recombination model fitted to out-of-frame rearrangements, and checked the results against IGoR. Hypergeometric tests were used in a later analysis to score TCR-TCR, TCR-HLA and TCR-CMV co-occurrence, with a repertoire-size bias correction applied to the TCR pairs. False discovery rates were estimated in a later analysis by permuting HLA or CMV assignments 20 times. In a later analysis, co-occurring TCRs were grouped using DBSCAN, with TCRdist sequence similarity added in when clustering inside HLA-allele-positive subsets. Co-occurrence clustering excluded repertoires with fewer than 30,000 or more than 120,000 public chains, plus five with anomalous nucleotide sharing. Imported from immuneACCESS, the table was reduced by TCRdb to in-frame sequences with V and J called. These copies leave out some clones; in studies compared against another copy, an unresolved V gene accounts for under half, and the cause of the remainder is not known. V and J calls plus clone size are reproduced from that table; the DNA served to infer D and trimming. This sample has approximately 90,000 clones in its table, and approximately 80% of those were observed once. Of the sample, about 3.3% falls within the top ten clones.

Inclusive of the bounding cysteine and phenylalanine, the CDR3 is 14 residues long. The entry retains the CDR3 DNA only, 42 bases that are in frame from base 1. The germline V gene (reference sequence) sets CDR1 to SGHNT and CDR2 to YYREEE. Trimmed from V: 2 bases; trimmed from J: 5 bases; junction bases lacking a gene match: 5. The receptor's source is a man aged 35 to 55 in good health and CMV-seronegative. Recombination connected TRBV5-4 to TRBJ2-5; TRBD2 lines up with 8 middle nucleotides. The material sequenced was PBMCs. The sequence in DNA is TGTGCCAGCAGCTTCGGGGGGGCCGAGGAGACCCAGTACTTC. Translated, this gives CASSFGGAEETQYF.